One and the same sample provided the 26 T cell receptor beta chains below, sequenced in a study of graft-versus-host responses after intestinal transplantation. Clones were sequenced by immunoSEQ multiplex PCR, and TCRdb holds only the in-frame ones, with some missing. The data show roughly 97,000 clones, over 75% seen once. The specimen was PBMCs, collected roughly 68 weeks after intestinal transplant. These receptors all stem from a human patient who received an intestinal transplant, so some T cells may come from the graft donor.

The J gene is TRBJ2-2, the V gene TRBV11-2; D gene uncertain. Germline values: CDR1 SGHAT, CDR2 FQNNGV. The CDR3 runs to 14 residues. Trimming removed 2 bases from V and 6 bases from J, with 10 bases in between. The CDR3 DNA reads TGTGCCAGCAGCTTACTCTGGCTGTCCGGGGAGCTGTTTTTT. Its translation: CASSLLWLSGELFF.

This chain uses TRBV5-1 with TRBJ1-3, with D perhaps TRBD1 (6 bases). V was clipped by 6 bases and J by 1 base, with 14 bases between them. This CDR3 region has 15 residues. Germline V gene lookup returns CDR1 SGHRS and CDR2 YFSETQ. The CDR3 DNA follows: TGCGCCAGCACCATGACAGGCAGTTCTGGAAACACCATATATTTT. Amino acid sequence: CASTMTGSSGNTIYF.

The chain combines TRBV18 with TRBJ2-2; D perhaps matches TRBD2 (6 bases). Trimming shortened V by 6 bases and J by 3 bases, and 8 bases separated the two germline ends. The length of the CDR3 is 13 residues. CDR1 and CDR2 from the germline V gene are KGHSH and LQKENI. CDR3 sequence (DNA): TGTGCCAGCTCCGGGACTTACACCGGGGAGCTGTTTTTT. It specifies CASSGTYTGELFF.

The rearrangement links TRBV5-1 to TRBJ1-1, with 8 nucleotides matching TRBD1. CDR1 is SGHRS and CDR2 is YFSETQ in the germline V gene. The V segment lost 7 bases and the J segment 11 bases; nucleotides outside the gene matches: 16. This CDR3 spans 14 amino acids. As DNA, the CDR3 is TGCGCCAGCCGCCCAATACTTAATCAGGGGGCGGCTTTCTTT. Translated, it gives CASRPILNQGAAFF.

The chain has TRBV30 and TRBJ2-7, with 8 bases aligning to TRBD1. Germline loops: CDR1 GTSNPN, CDR2 SVGIG (reference sequence). This CDR3 is built from 14 residues. The ends lost 1 base at V and 11 bases at J; junction bases unmatched: 13. The chain's CDR3 is CAWSGGPDREGEYF. Written as DNA, the CDR3 is TGTGCCTGGAGTGGAGGCCCGGACAGGGAAGGGGAGTACTTC.

The chain is built from TRBV7-9 and TRBJ1-1, with TRBD1 identical over 7 bases. V was pared by 3 bases and J by 3 bases, with 7 bases of the junction left unmatched. Germline assignment: CDR1 SEHNR and CDR2 FQNEAQ (reference sequence). The CDR3 contains 15 residues. CDR3 in amino acids: CASSLGQGDDTEAFF. CDR3 coding DNA: TGTGCCAGCAGCTTGGGTCAGGGGGACGACACTGAAGCTTTCTTT.

This clone was seen only once. This chain links TRBV18 with TRBJ2-3; D not resolved. The CDR3 has 15 amino acids. Per the germline V gene, CDR1 is KGHSH and CDR2 is LQKENI. V was clipped by 2 bases and J by 4 bases, with 13 bases between them. In nucleotides, the CDR3 is TGTGCCAGCTCACCAGGCCTATCTGGTTCAGATACGCAGTATTTT. Protein sequence: CASSPGLSGSDTQYF.

This chain uses TRBV5-4 with TRBJ1-1, with TRBD1 matching 11 bases. J gave up 12 bases and V 4 bases, and 8 bases lay outside the gene matches. Germline V gene sequence: CDR1 SGHNT, CDR2 YYREEE (reference sequence). The CDR3 runs 13 residues. As DNA, the CDR3 is TGTGCCAGCAGCCCCCGGGACAGGGGGGAACCTTTCTTT. Its translation is CASSPRDRGEPFF.

The CDR3 nucleotides are TGTGCCAGCAGACAATCAGGGTCGGGAGCTTTCTTT. Its translation: CASRQSGSGAFF. This chain links TRBV2 with TRBJ1-1; D is possibly TRBD1 (5 bases). The CDR3 is 12 residues long. V lost 6 bases to trimming and J lost 10 bases, with 15 bases between them. Germline CDR1 reads SNHLY; CDR2 reads FYNNEI.

This clone was picked up a small number of times. The chain has TRBV2 and TRBJ1-1; D unclear. V was shortened by 0 bases and J by 10 bases, with 6 bases between the two germline ends. The CDR3 contains 11 residues. Germline CDR1 SNHLY, CDR2 FYNNEI. The CDR3 sequence: CASSEALGAFF. In nucleotides, the CDR3 is TGTGCCAGCAGTGAAGCGCTTGGAGCTTTCTTT.

V is TRBV6-1 and J is TRBJ1-4, with unresolved D. Germline CDR1 and CDR2: MNHNS and SASEGT. V lost 0 bases, J lost 8 bases, and 22 bases lay in between. CDR3 length equals 18 residues. CDR3 in amino acids: CASSEALLDSTGEEKLFF. The CDR3 DNA sequence: TGTGCCAGCAGTGAAGCGCTGCTGGACTCCACCGGGGAGGAAAAACTGTTTTTT.

The rearrangement links TRBV9 to TRBJ1-3; possibly TRBD1 for D (6 bases). The germline V gene has CDR1 SGDLS and CDR2 YYNGEE. V was cut by 2 bases and J by 0 bases, with 9 bases left in between. CDR3 length equals 15 residues. The CDR3 is CASSVGGGSGNTIYF. In DNA form, the CDR3 reads TGTGCCAGCAGCGTGGGAGGGGGCTCTGGAAACACCATATATTTT.

The genes are TRBV5-1 and TRBJ1-1; 9 bases line up with TRBD1. With 3 bases clipped from V and 4 bases from J, the junction kept 4 bases outside the gene matches. The CDR3 spans 14 residues. Per germline, CDR1 SGHRS and CDR2 YFSETQ. The CDR3 spells CASSSTGGPTEAFF. As DNA, the CDR3 is TGCGCCAGCAGCTCGACAGGGGGTCCCACTGAAGCTTTCTTT. Together with reference TRBV5-1 and TRBJ1-1, the CDR3 gives the full variable domain: KAGVTQTPRYLIKTRGQQVTLSCSPISGHRSVSWYQQTPGQGLQFLFEYFSETQRNKGNFPGRFSGRQFSNSRSEMNVSTLELGDSALYLCASSSTGGPTEAFFGQGTRLTVV.

The chain carries TRBV10-3 and TRBJ2-7; D possibly corresponds to TRBD1 (6 bases). Germline loops: CDR1 ENHRY, CDR2 SYGVKD. The CDR3 is 12 amino acids. V gave up 6 bases and J gave up 2 bases, with 8 bases separating them. For the CDR3, the DNA is TGTGCCATCAGCACAGGGACCTACGAGCAGTACTTC. It specifies CAISTGTYEQYF.

This chain links TRBV5-4 with TRBJ1-2, with 10 nucleotides matching TRBD1. The length of the CDR3 is 15 residues. The V and J ends lost 0 bases and 7 bases, in that order; junction bases with no gene match: 6. The germline V gene has CDR1 SGHNT and CDR2 YYREEE (reference sequence). The CDR3 DNA follows: TGTGCCAGCAGCTTGGGGACAGGGGGGTTGGGTGGCTACACCTTC. Its translation is CASSLGTGGLGGYTF.

The rearrangement joins TRBV6-5 to TRBJ2-5, with 10 bases lining up with TRBD2. Germline lookup yields CDR1 MNHEY and CDR2 SVGAGI. V lost 4 bases, J lost 5 bases, and 10 bases stayed unmatched. This CDR3 has 16 amino acids. The CDR3 sequence: CASSSILAGYGETQYF. As DNA, the CDR3 is TGTGCCAGCAGTTCCATACTAGCGGGGTACGGGGAGACCCAGTACTTC.

In this sample, this clone turned up a few times. This chain uses TRBV5-1 with TRBJ2-1; a weak D match, TRBD2 (6 bases). V was trimmed by 4 bases and J by 2 bases, leaving 13 bases between them. This CDR3 has 15 residues. The germline V gene encodes CDR1 SGHRS and CDR2 YFSETQ. The CDR3 spells CASSAGWGTYNEQFF. Here the CDR3 DNA reads TGCGCCAGCAGCGCGGGATGGGGTACCTACAATGAGCAGTTCTTC.

V is TRBV4-2 and J is TRBJ2-3; 14 positions agree with TRBD2. The CDR3 is 16 residues long. After removal of 4 bases from V and 3 bases from J, the junction contained 3 bases not matched to a gene. The germline V gene has CDR1 LGHNA and CDR2 YNFKEQ. The CDR3 DNA sequence: TGTGCCAGCAGCCTGACTAGCGGGGGGGCGACAGATACGCAGTATTTT. This sequence encodes CASSLTSGGATDTQYF.

V and J are TRBV5-1 and TRBJ1-4, with D unclear. The CDR3 totals 15 residues. Trimming pared 0 bases from V and 8 bases from J, leaving 14 bases between. The V gene's germline CDR1 is SGHRS and CDR2 YFSETQ. The CDR3 region is CASSLGGMQREKLFF. The CDR3 DNA reads TGCGCCAGCAGCTTGGGAGGGATGCAGCGGGAAAAACTGTTTTTT.

V and J are TRBV7-2 and TRBJ1-2, with 9 bases identical to TRBD1. This CDR3 has 14 residues. Germline CDR1 is SGHTA and CDR2 is FQGNSA. V lost 4 bases, J lost 8 bases, and 8 bases stayed unmatched. The CDR3 loop reads CASSSQTGGRGYTF. The CDR3, as DNA: TGTGCCAGCAGCTCACAGACAGGGGGTAGAGGCTACACCTTC.

This chain connects TRBV27 to TRBJ2-7; 9 nucleotides agree with TRBD1. Trimming at V came to 6 bases and at J to 1 base, leaving 7 bases not matched to a gene. This CDR3 contains 15 residues. Germline lookup yields CDR1 MNHEY and CDR2 SMNVEV (reference sequence). The CDR3: CASRLTTGGSYEQYF. In DNA form, the CDR3 reads TGTGCCAGCAGGTTAACGACAGGGGGGTCCTACGAGCAGTACTTC.

This chain connects TRBV7-9 to TRBJ2-1, with D unclear. The CDR3 has 11 residues. Germline V gives CDR1 SEHNR, CDR2 FQNEAQ (reference sequence). V was shortened by 4 bases and J by 8 bases, with 6 bases between the two germline ends. The CDR3 bases are TGTGCCAGCAGCTCACCCTATGAGCAGTTCTTC. This sequence encodes CASSSPYEQFF.

The chain employs TRBV5-6 and TRBJ2-1, with TRBD2 matching over 11 bases. Germline-derived CDR1 and CDR2 are SGHDT and YYEEEE. V lost 4 bases and J lost 8; bases outside the gene matches: 17. The CDR3 covers 18 residues. The chain's CDR3 is CASSPDEASGGPVDEQFF. CDR3 sequence (DNA): TGTGCCAGCAGCCCCGACGAGGCTAGCGGGGGGCCGGTGGATGAGCAGTTCTTC.

The V and J genes are TRBV5-5 and TRBJ2-7; 10 bases line up with TRBD2. This CDR3 has 15 amino acids. CDR1 and CDR2 from the germline V gene are SGHKS and YYEKEE (reference sequence). The ends lost 4 bases at V and 0 bases at J; junction bases unmatched: 4. CDR3 sequence reads: CASSPLAGSSYEQYF. The CDR3 coding sequence is TGTGCCAGCAGCCCACTAGCGGGGAGCTCCTACGAGCAGTACTTC.

This clone was found once. The V call is TRBV7-2, the J call TRBJ1-4; D is possibly TRBD1 (5 bases). V was pared by 5 bases and J by 6 bases, with 16 bases between. There are 15 residues in the CDR3. The germline CDR1 and CDR2 sequences are SGHTA and FQGNSA. CDR3 region: CASSPRGSRDEKLFF. The DNA of the CDR3 is TGTGCCAGCAGCCCCCGGGGGAGCCGGGATGAAAAACTGTTTTTT. The full variable domain, in which reference TRBV7-2 and TRBJ1-4 provide the parts outside the CDR3, is GAGVSQSPSNKVTEKGKDVELRCDPISGHTALYWYRQSLGQGLEFLIYFQGNSAPDKSGLPSDRFSAERTGGSVSTLTIQRTQQEDSAVYLCASSPRGSRDEKLFFGSGTQLSVL.

A remark on this clone: This CDR3 is also generated by other DNA sequences in the sample. DNA of the CDR3: TGTGCCAGCAGCCCTAAGTACCCAGATACGCAGTATTTT. This codes for CASSPKYPDTQYF. J is TRBJ2-3 and V is TRBV7-9, with D unresolved. Germline V gene sequence: CDR1 SEHNR, CDR2 FQNEAQ (reference sequence). Trimming removed 5 bases at V and 4 bases at J, with 10 bases between. The CDR3 sequence is 13 residues long.